This is a list of T cell receptor beta chains from one sample in a study of post-analysis software for immune sequencing data. From the PCR reads, TCRdb called clonotypes with MiXCR, one entry per CDR3 protein. The sample consists of about 770,000 distinct CDR3 sequences, approximately 44% of them appearing once. The sequenced sample consisted of blood. Receptor source: a girl aged 5 to 17 with multiple sclerosis. Both conserved end residues are part of each CDR3. Each record gives: CDR3 length, clone size, J gene, V gene, D gene, CDR3 DNA, CDR3 protein. D genes are given only for firm matches. Size is stated for part of the rows, as once, few or many counts, or as a class when the clone is expanded.

14,NA,TRBJ1-5,TRBV20-1,NA,TGCAGTGCTGCCAGGGCGGTTGGCAATCAGCCCCAGCATTTT,CSAARAVGNQPQHF
17,NA,TRBJ1-6,TRBV6-1,NA,TGTGCCAGCAGTGGAGGACCAACGGGCATTGGGAATTCACCCCTCCACTTT,CASSGGPTGIGNSPLHF
14,NA,TRBJ1-2,TRBV6-5,NA,TGTGCCAGTAGCAATAGTCCGGGAAAGTATGGCTACACCTTC,CASSNSPGKYGYTF
16,NA,TRBJ2-1,TRBV5-1,TRBD2,TGCGCCAGCAGCTTTACAGCGGGAGGGACATTGGGTGAGCAGTTCTTC,CASSFTAGGTLGEQFF
15,NA,TRBJ2-7,TRBV20-1,TRBD2,TGCAGTGCTAGAGATTATGCGGGGGTTTGGGGCGAGCAGTACTTC,CSARDYAGVWGEQYF
14,few,TRBJ2-5,TRBV11-3,TRBD1,TGTGCCAGCAGCAAACAGGGGGCCAAAGAGACCCAGTACTTC,CASSKQGAKETQYF
16,NA,TRBJ2-6,TRBV12-3/TRBV12-4,NA,TGTGCCAGAAGCCCCGGGAAGGGAACTGGGGCCAACGTCCTGACTTTC,CARSPGKGTGANVLTF
13,NA,TRBJ2-1,TRBV7-9,NA,TGTGCCAGCAGCCAAACCCCAGGCAATGAGCAGTTCTTC,CASSQTPGNEQFF
13,many,TRBJ1-2,TRBV10-3,NA,TGTGCCATCAGTGTACAGGGTAGCTATGGCTACACCTTC,CAISVQGSYGYTF
17,NA,TRBJ1-5,TRBV6-2/TRBV6-3,NA,TGTGCCAGCAGTTACTCGAGAACGGCCCCGAGCAATCAGCCCCAGCATTTT,CASSYSRTAPSNQPQHF
14,NA,TRBJ2-3,TRBV12-3/TRBV12-4,NA,TGTGCCAGCTCCTTTCAGGGACACACAGATACGCAGTATTTT,CASSFQGHTDTQYF
14,NA,TRBJ2-4,TRBV9,NA,TGTGCCAGCAGTCCTGGTACCCCTACGAGGGAGCAGTACTTC,CASSPGTPTREQYF
13,NA,TRBJ2-7,TRBV20-1,NA,TGCAGTGCTAGGAGGCTAGGAGGGTACGAGCAGTACTTC,CSARRLGGYEQYF
15,NA,TRBJ2-7,TRBV7-2,NA,TGTGCCAGCAGCTTAGACGGCGGGGTGTCCTACGAGCAGTACTTC,CASSLDGGVSYEQYF
13,few,TRBJ2-4,TRBV29-1,TRBD1,TGCAGCGTTGGAGACAGGGGAGGAAACATTCAGTACTTC,CSVGDRGGNIQYF
17,NA,TRBJ2-1,TRBV6-2/TRBV6-3,TRBD2,TGTGCCAGCAGTTACTCGTGGGGACTAGCGGTCCACAATGAGCAGTTCTTC,CASSYSWGLAVHNEQFF
13,NA,TRBJ2-7,TRBV7-2,NA,TGTGCCGGCAGCGGAACGGGGTCCTACGAGCAGTACTTC,CAGSGTGSYEQYF
14,few,TRBJ2-1,TRBV7-9,NA,TGTGCCAGCAGGGGTATAGGCTCCTACAATGAGCAGTTCTTC,CASRGIGSYNEQFF
15,NA,TRBJ1-5,TRBV20-1,TRBD1,TGCAGTGCTAGTGGGGACAGTAAAAGCAATCAGCCCCAGCATTTT,CSASGDSKSNQPQHF
13,few,TRBJ2-3,TRBV20-1,TRBD2,TGCAGTACCCGTAGCGGGAGACAGGATACGCAGTATTTT,CSTRSGRQDTQYF